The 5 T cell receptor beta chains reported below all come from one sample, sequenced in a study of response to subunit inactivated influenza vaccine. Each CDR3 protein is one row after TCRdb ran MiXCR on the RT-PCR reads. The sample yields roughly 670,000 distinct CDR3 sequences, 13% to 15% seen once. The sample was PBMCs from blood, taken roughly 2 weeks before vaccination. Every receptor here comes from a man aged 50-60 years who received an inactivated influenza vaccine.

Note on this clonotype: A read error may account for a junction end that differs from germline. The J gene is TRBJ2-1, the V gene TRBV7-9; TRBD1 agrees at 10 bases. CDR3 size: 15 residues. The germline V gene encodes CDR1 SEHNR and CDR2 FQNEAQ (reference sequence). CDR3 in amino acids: CASSLGGQGRHEQFF. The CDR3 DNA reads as TGTGCCAGCAGTTTAGGGGGACAGGGGCGGCATGAGCAGTTCTTC. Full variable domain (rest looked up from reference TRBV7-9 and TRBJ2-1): DTGVSQNPRHKITKRGQNVTFRCDPISEHNRLYWYRQTLGQGPEFLTYFQNEAQLEKSRLLSDRFSAERPKGSFSTLEIQRTEQGDSAMYLCASSLGGQGRHEQFFGPGTRLTVL.

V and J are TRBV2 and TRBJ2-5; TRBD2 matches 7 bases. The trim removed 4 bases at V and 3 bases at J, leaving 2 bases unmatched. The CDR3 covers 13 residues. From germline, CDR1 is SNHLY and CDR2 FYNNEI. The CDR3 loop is CASSGSGEETQYF. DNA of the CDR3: TGTGCCAGCAGTGGGAGCGGGGAAGAGACCCAGTACTTC.

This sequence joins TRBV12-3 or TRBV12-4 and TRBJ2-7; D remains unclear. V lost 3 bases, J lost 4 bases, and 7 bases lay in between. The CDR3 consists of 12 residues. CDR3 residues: CASSFGWYEQYF. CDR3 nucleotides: TGTGCCAGCAGTTTCGGCTGGTACGAGCAGTACTTC.

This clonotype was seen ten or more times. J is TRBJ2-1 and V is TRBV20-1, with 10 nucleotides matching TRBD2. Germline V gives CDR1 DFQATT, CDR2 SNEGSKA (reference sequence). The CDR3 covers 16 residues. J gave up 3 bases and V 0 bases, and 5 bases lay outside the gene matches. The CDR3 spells CSARDRTSGHYNEQFF. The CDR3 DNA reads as TGCAGTGCTAGAGATAGGACTAGCGGACACTACAATGAGCAGTTCTTC.

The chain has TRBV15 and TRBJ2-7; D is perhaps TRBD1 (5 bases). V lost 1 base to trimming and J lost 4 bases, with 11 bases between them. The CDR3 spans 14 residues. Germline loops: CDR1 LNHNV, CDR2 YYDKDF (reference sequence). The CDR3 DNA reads TGTGCCACCAGCAGAGCACAGGCTGGTTACGAGCAGTACTTC. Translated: CATSRAQAGYEQYF.